This T cell receptor beta chain was profiled in a study of CD8 T cells in ankylosing spondylitis. It was by quantitative 5'-RACE with molecular barcodes that TCR beta libraries were made. TCRdb called the 5' RACE reads again in MiXCR, with one record for every CDR3 protein. The data show 130,000 or so distinct CDR3 sequences, with over 6% seen just once and 9.5% to 15% held by the top ten. This clonotype was counted ten times or more. The target antigen is unknown. The study's findings and limits: Disease-linked clones had a CD8+ phenotype and relatively low frequency in peripheral blood. Matched ankylosing spondylitis synovial fluid reportedly showed significant enrichment of disease-linked clones. About 8 highly homologous variants made up a TCR beta motif, and this motif appeared characteristic of ankylosing spondylitis blood.

This CDR3 region has 14 residues. Germline lookup yields CDR1 SQVTM and CDR2 ANQGSEA. V shed 7 bases and J shed 4 bases, with 16 bases lying between them. The chain has TRBV29-1 and TRBJ2-2; D remains unclear. The TCR comes from a male donor with ankylosing spondylitis or in good health (not recorded which). The specimen was blood, either unsorted or a sorted T cell fraction (not recorded which). The CDR3 reads CSARRRALTGELFF. In nucleotides, the CDR3 is TGCAGCGCCCGTCGACGGGCTCTCACCGGGGAGCTGTTTTTT.